This T cell receptor beta chain is drawn from a study of T cells after yellow fever vaccination. MiXCR, run by TCRdb on the 5' RACE reads, gives a single entry per CDR3 protein. The data show approximately 93,000 distinct CDR3 sequences, approximately 6.3% seen once. V was trimmed by 4 bases and J by 3 bases, leaving 14 bases between them. This CDR3 is built from 14 residues. CDR1 is SGHNT, CDR2 YYREEE, per germline (reference sequence). In this sample, this clonotype turned up a few times. Sequencing was performed on CD8+ T cells sorted from PBMCs, taken 10 days after the yellow fever booster vaccination. The chain joins TRBV5-4 to TRBJ2-7; possibly TRBD1 for D (6 bases). The clonotype was recovered from a man aged 18 to 35 who received the YFV17D yellow fever vaccine. The CDR3 region is CASSRAGQIYEQYV. The CDR3 nucleotides are TGTGCCAGCAGCCGGGCTGGACAGATCTACGAGCAGTACGTC.